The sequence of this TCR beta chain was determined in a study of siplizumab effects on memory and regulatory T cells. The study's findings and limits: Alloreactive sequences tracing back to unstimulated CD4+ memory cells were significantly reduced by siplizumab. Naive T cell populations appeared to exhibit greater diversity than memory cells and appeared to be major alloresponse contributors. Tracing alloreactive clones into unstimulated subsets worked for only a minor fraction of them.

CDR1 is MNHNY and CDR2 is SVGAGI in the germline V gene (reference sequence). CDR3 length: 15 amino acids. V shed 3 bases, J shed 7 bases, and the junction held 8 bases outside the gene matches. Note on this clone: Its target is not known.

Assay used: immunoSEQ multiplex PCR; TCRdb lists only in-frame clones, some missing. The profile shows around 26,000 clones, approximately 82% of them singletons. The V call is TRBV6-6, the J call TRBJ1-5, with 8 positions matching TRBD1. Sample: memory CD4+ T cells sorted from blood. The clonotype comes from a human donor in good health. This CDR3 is CASSYSGQGGQPQHF. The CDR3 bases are TGTGCCAGCAGTTATTCCGGACAGGGAGGGCAGCCCCAGCATTTT.